This T cell receptor (beta chain) was obtained from a study of T cell repertoires in cytomegalovirus infection. Study information: CMV epitopes in the study were HLA-C-restricted (recently identified) and HLA-B-restricted (well studied). Study outcomes and limitations: Cumulated frequencies of public TCR beta families served to identify carriers of CMV plus the relevant HLA. Across the ex vivo response, the dominant clonotypes were HLA-C-restricted CMV-specific TCR beta clonotypes.

About this clonotype itself: The antigen is undetermined.

Trimming shortened V by 4 bases and J by 3 bases, and 19 bases separated the two germline ends. CDR3 length equals 15 residues. Germline-derived CDR1 and CDR2 are DFQATT and SNEGSKA (reference sequence). TCRdb ran MiXCR on the reads and lists one entry per CDR3 protein. The sample lists 680,000 or so distinct CDR3 sequences, approximately 33% seen once, with 18% in the top ten. The TCR was taken from a human donor in good health (CMV status not recorded). Some clones in this sample may be carry-over from other donors' samples. Sequencing used cultured PBMCs, obtained from culture after CMV antigen stimulation. J is TRBJ2-7 and V is TRBV20-1; D is undetermined. The DNA for the CDR3 is TGCAGTGCTACCCCCAGGAGCCCCGCTTACTACGAGCAGTACTTC. Translated, it gives CSATPRSPAYYEQYF.